This T cell receptor (beta chain) was profiled in a study of blood T cell repertoires in COVID-19 (dated by TCRdb to 2018 to 2021). At the level of the whole study: Samples covering the acute and convalescent phases of COVID-19 were provided by collaborators in the United States, Italy and Spain. The prospective study material was composed of cDNA or gDNA derived from T cells, B-cell-depleted T cells, or PBMCs. Subjects who had been exposed to COVID-19, were actively infected with it, or had recovered from it provided the deeply sampled blood TCRbeta repertoires that made up the dataset. The repertoires were released in a freely available public database meant as a resource for research on the immune response to SARS-CoV-2. Samples came from the ongoing ImmuneRACE study (first 160 participants) plus 1,254 subjects from 6 global collaborators. Nearly every sample came with metadata listing a de-identified subject ID, COVID-19 status, age in years and sex. Where available, HLA class I and class II types were taken from metadata supplied by the sample provider and were not determined by assay-based typing.

As regards this clone: Its antigen is not yet known. No per-base quality is available; no much larger clone lies one base away.

Whole blood was collected in K2EDTA tubes by collaborating institutions according to the institutions' own protocols. Collaborator samples were shipped for TCRbeta analysis as frozen whole blood, isolated PBMCs, or DNA extracted from either sample type. Here is what the overall study found, with its caveats: The amount of clinical and demographic metadata varied by source and participant and was provided uncurated.

The CDR3 spans 12 residues, from the cysteine through the phenylalanine. The DNA shown is the 36-base CDR3, in frame from base 1. CDR1 and CDR2, per the germline V gene (reference sequence), are LNHDA and SQIVND. V is clipped by 9 bases and J by 4 bases, and the sequence between their germline boundaries is 9 bases long. TCRbeta CDR3 regions were amplified from genomic DNA using the immunoSEQ Assay, a bias-controlled multiplex PCR. The authors processed their data as follows. Within the assay, amplification of reference gene primers was used to estimate how many nucleated cells each sample contained. To quantify the absolute abundance of each unique TCRbeta CDR3 rearrangement, sequence reads were collapsed and filtered. For each sample, productive Simpson clonality was calculated as the square root of Simpson's diversity index over productive rearrangements. This immuneACCESS table, as held by TCRdb, lists in-frame sequences with V and J called but not all clones. Of the missing ones, under half trace to an unresolved V gene in checked studies; the others have no known cause. The V and J calls and clone size were taken over from that table, and D and trimming were inferred from the DNA. In this sample the table shows under 350,000 clones, about 87% of which occur a single time. Jointly, the top ten make up 1.3% of the sample.

The TCR comes from a man aged 65 to 85 with acute or convalescent COVID-19. The specimen sequenced was peripheral blood. This chain joins TRBV19 to TRBJ2-2; a weak D assignment points to TRBD1 (5 bases agree). CDR3 reads: CASIGVTGELFF. In nucleotides, the sequence is TGTGCCAGCATAGGGGTCACCGGGGAGCTGTTTTTT. This CDR3, with the reference TRBV19 and TRBJ2-2 proteins standing in past its ends, gives the full variable domain DGGITQSPKYLFRKEGQNVTLSCEQNLNHDAMYWYRQDPGQGLRLIYYSQIVNDFQKGDIAEGYSVSREKKESFPLTVTSAQKNPTAFYLCASIGVTGELFFGEGSRLTVL.